This T cell receptor (beta chain) came from a study of blood T cell repertoires in COVID-19. Study-wide background: Acute-phase and convalescent COVID-19 samples originated in the United States, Italy and Spain. The analysed material was cDNA or gDNA that came from T cells, B-cell-depleted T cells, or PBMCs.

The CDR3 contains 14 residues. The V end lost 10 bases, the J end lost 4 bases, and 19 bases lay between the germline ends. Per germline, CDR1 LNHDA and CDR2 SQIVND (reference sequence). Methods used by the authors: For nucleated cells, counts were estimated from reference gene primer amplification. Sequencing was performed with immunoSEQ multiplex PCR; in TCRdb, only in-frame clones are kept and a portion is missing. V and J calls and clone size are copied from that table; D and trimming were computed from the DNA. The profile covers about 43,000 clones, with around 83% appearing a single time and 2% to 3% taken by the ten largest.

This TCR was recovered from a woman between 55 and 75 years old with acute or convalescent COVID-19. The sequencing sample was made of peripheral blood. V usage is TRBV19 and J usage is TRBJ1-2, with D perhaps TRBD1 (5 bases). CDR3 in amino acids: CATGWGDRLYGYTF. The CDR3 nucleotides are TGTGCCACCGGCTGGGGTGACAGACTCTATGGCTACACCTTC.